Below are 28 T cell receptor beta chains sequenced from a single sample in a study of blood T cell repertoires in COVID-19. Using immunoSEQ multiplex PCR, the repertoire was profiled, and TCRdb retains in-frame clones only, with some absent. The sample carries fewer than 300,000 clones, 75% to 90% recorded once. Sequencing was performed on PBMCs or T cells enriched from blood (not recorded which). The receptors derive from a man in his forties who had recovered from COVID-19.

CDR3 protein: CASSRDNNQPQHF. CDR3 coding DNA: TGTGCCAGCAGTCGGGATAACAATCAGCCCCAGCATTTT. The genes are TRBV2 and TRBJ1-5; no reliable D call. Trimming cost V 5 bases and J 3 bases, with 8 bases left between them. The germline gives CDR1 SNHLY, CDR2 FYNNEI. The CDR3 totals 13 residues.

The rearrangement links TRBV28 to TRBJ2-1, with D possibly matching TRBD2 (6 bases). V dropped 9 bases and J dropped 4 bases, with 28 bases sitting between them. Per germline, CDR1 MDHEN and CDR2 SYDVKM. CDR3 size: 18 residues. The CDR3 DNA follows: TGTGCCAGTGCGACACGCGCGCAAGCGGCGGGGAAATACAATGAGCAGTTCTTC. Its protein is CASATRAQAAGKYNEQFF.

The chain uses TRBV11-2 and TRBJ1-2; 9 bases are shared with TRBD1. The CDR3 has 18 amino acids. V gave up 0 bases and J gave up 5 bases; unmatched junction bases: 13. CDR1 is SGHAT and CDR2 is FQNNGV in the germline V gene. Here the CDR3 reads CASSLETYPGQGYYGYTF. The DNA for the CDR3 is TGTGCCAGCAGCTTAGAAACCTATCCAGGACAGGGGTATTATGGCTACACCTTC.

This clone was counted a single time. The DNA of the CDR3 is TGTGCCAGCAGCCCCTACGTAGCGGGGTCCTACGAGCAGTACTTC. Protein product: CASSPYVAGSYEQYF. The chain uses TRBV3-1 (or the pseudogene TRBV3-2) and TRBJ2-7; TRBD2 aligns across 8 bases. Germline lookup yields CDR1 LGHDT and CDR2 YNNKEL (reference sequence). The CDR3 extends over 15 amino acids. V was pared by 4 bases and J by 1 base, with 6 bases of the junction left unmatched.

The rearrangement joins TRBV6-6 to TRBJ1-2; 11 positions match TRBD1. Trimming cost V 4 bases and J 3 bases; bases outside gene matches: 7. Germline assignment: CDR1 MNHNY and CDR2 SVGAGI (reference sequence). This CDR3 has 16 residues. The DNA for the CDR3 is TGTGCCAGCAGTTTTACCGGGACAGGGGGTTACTATGGCTACACCTTC. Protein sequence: CASSFTGTGGYYGYTF.

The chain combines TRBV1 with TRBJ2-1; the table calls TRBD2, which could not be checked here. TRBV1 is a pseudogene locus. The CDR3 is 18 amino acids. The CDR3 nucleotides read TGCACCAGCAGCCGATTTACCCGGCGGGAAAGGTCCTACAATGAGCAGTTCTTC. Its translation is CTSSRFTRRERSYNEQFF.

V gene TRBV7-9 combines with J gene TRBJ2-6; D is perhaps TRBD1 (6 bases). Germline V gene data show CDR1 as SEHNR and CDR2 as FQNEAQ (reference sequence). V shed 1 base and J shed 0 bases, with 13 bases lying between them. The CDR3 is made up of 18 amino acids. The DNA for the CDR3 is TGTGCCAGCAGCTTAGTTGGACAGATGAACTCTGGGGCCAACGTCCTGACTTTC. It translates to CASSLVGQMNSGANVLTF. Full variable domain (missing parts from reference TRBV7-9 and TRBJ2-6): DTGVSQNPRHKITKRGQNVTFRCDPISEHNRLYWYRQTLGQGPEFLTYFQNEAQLEKSRLLSDRFSAERPKGSFSTLEIQRTEQGDSAMYLCASSLVGQMNSGANVLTFGAGSRLTVL.

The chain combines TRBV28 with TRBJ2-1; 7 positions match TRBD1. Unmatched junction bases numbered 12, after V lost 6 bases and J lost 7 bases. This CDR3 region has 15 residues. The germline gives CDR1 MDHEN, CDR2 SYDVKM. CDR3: CASRGWSGGMNEQFF. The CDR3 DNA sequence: TGTGCCAGCAGGGGTTGGTCAGGGGGTATGAATGAGCAGTTCTTC.

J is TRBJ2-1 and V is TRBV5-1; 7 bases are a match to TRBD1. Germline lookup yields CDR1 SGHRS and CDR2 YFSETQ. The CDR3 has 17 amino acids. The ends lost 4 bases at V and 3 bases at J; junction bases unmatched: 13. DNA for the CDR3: TGCGCCAGCAGCCCGACTGGACCCTGGGACAGCTACAATGAGCAGTTCTTC. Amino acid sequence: CASSPTGPWDSYNEQFF.

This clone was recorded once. CDR3: CASSLAGGTGELFF. For the CDR3, the DNA is TGCGCCAGCAGCCTAGCGGGGGGAACCGGGGAGCTGTTTTTT. This chain links TRBV5-1 with TRBJ2-2; 11 bases align to TRBD2. The germline gives CDR1 SGHRS, CDR2 YFSETQ. CDR3 length: 14 residues. Losses at the gene ends were 4 bases for V and 5 bases for J; bases not matched to a gene: 1. Variable domain in full (rest from reference TRBV5-1 and TRBJ2-2): KAGVTQTPRYLIKTRGQQVTLSCSPISGHRSVSWYQQTPGQGLQFLFEYFSETQRNKGNFPGRFSGRQFSNSRSEMNVSTLELGDSALYLCASSLAGGTGELFFGEGSRLTVL.

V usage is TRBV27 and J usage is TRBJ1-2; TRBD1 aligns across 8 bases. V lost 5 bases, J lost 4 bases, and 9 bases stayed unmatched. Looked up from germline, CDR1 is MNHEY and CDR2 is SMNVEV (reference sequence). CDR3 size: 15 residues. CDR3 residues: CASSTKDREVYGYTF. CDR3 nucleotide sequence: TGTGCCAGCAGTACCAAGGACAGGGAAGTCTATGGCTACACCTTC.

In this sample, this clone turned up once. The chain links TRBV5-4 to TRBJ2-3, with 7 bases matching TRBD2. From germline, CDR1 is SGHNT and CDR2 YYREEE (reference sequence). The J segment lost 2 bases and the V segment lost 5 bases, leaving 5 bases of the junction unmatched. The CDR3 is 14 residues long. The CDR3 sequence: CASRYGGTTDTQYF. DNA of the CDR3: TGTGCCAGCAGGTACGGGGGGACCACAGATACGCAGTATTTT.

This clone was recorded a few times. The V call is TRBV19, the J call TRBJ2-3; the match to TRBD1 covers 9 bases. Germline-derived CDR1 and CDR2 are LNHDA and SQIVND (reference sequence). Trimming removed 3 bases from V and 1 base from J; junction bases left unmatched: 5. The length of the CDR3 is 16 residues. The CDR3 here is CASSMGTGLGTDTQYF. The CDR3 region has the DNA TGTGCCAGTAGTATGGGGACAGGGCTTGGCACAGATACGCAGTATTTT. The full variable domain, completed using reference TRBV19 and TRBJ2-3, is DGGITQSPKYLFRKEGQNVTLSCEQNLNHDAMYWYRQDPGQGLRLIYYSQIVNDFQKGDIAEGYSVSREKKESFPLTVTSAQKNPTAFYLCASSMGTGLGTDTQYFGPGTRLTVL.

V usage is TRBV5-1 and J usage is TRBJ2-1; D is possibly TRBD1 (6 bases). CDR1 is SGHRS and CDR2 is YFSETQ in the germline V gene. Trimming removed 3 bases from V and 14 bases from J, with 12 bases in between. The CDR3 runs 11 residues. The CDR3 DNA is TGCGCCAGCAGCTCGGGGTCAGGGGAGTTCTTC. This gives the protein CASSSGSGEFF. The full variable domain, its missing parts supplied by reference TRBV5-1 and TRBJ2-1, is KAGVTQTPRYLIKTRGQQVTLSCSPISGHRSVSWYQQTPGQGLQFLFEYFSETQRNKGNFPGRFSGRQFSNSRSEMNVSTLELGDSALYLCASSSGSGEFFGPGTRLTVL.

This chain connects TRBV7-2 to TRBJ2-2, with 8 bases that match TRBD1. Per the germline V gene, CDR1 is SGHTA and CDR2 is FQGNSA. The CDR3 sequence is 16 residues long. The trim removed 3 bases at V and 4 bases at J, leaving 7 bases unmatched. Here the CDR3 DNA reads TGTGCCAGCAGCTTGACAGGGGCGAGTGTCACCGGGGAGCTGTTTTTT. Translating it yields CASSLTGASVTGELFF.

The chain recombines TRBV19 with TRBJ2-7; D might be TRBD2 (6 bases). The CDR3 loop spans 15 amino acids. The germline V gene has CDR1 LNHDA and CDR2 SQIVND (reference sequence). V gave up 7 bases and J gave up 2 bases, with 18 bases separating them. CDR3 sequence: CASIGGFSGTYEQYF. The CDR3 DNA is TGTGCCAGTATAGGAGGGTTTTCTGGCACCTACGAGCAGTACTTC.

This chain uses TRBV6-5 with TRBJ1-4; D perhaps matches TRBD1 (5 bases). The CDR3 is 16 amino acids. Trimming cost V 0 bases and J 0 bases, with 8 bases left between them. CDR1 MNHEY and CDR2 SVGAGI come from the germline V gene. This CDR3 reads CASSYSQGATNEKLFF. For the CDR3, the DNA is TGTGCCAGCAGTTACTCGCAGGGCGCAACTAATGAAAAACTGTTTTTT.

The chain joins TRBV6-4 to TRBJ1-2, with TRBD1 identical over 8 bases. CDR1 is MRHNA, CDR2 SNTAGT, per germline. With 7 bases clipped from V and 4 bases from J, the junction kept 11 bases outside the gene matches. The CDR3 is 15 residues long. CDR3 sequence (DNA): TGTGCCAGCACCGCCCGTTCCGGGACAGGCTATGGCTACACCTTC. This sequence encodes CASTARSGTGYGYTF.

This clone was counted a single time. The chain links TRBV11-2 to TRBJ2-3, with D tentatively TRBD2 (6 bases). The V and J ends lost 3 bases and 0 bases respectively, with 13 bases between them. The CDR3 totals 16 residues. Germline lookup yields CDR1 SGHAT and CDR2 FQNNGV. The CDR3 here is CASSFGLKISTDTQYF. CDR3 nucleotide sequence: TGTGCCAGCAGCTTCGGACTAAAAATTAGCACAGATACGCAGTATTTT.

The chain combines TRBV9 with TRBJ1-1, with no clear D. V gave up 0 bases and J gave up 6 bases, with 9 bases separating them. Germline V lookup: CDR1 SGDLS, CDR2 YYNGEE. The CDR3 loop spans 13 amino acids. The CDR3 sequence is CASSVALGAEAFF. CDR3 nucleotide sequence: TGTGCCAGCAGCGTAGCTCTCGGGGCTGAAGCTTTCTTT.

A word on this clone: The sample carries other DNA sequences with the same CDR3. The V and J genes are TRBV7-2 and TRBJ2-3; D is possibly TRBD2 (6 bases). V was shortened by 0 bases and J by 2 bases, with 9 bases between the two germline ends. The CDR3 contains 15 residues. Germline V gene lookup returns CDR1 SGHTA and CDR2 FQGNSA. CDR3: CASSLASGSTDTQYF. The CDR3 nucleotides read TGTGCCAGCAGCTTAGCCAGCGGGTCCACAGATACGCAGTATTTT.

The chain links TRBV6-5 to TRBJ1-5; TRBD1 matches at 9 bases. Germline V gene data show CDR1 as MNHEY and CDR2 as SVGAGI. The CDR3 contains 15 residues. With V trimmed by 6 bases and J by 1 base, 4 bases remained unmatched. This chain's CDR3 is CASRFGQGSNQPQHF. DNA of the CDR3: TGTGCCAGCAGATTCGGACAGGGGAGCAATCAGCCCCAGCATTTT.

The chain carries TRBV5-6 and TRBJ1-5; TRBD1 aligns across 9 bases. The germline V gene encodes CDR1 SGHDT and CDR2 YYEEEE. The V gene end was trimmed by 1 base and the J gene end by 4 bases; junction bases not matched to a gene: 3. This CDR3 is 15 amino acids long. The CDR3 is CASSLWDRENQPQHF. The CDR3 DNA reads TGTGCCAGCAGCTTGTGGGACAGGGAAAATCAGCCCCAGCATTTT.

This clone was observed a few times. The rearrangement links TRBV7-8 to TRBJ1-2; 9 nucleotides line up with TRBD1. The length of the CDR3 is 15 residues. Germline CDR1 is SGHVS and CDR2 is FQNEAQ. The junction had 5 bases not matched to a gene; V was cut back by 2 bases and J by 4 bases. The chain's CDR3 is CASSLRSDRGYGYTF. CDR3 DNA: TGTGCCAGCAGCTTACGGTCGGACAGGGGCTATGGCTACACCTTC.

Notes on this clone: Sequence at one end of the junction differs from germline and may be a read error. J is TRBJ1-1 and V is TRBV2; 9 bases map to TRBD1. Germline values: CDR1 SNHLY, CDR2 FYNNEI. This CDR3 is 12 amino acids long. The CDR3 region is CASSPGTGSIGF. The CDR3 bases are TGTGCCAGCAGCCCCGGGACAGGGTCTATTGGCTTT.

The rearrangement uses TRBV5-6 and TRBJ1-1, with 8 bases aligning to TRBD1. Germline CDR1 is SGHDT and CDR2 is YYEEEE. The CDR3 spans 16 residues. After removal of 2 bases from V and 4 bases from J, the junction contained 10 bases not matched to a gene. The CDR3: CASSFVATGESTEAFF. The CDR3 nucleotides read TGTGCCAGCAGCTTTGTGGCGACAGGGGAGAGCACTGAAGCTTTCTTT.

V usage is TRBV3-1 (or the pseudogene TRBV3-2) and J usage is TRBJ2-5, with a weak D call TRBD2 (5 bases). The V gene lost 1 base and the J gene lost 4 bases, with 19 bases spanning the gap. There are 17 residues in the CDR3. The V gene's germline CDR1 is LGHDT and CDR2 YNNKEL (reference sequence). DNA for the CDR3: TGTGCCAGCAGCCAAGGGTTTCCGGGCGGGTCTGGAGAGACCCAGTACTTC. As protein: CASSQGFPGGSGETQYF.

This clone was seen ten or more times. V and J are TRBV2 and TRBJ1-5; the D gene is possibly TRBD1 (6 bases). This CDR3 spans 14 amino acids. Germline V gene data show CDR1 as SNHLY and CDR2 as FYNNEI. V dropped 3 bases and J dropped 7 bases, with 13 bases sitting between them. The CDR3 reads CASSERGGYQPQHF. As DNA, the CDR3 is TGTGCCAGCAGTGAGAGGGGGGGTTACCAGCCCCAGCATTTT.